This T cell receptor (beta chain) derives from a study of technical replicates of blood from a handful of donors. The CDR3 runs to 15 residues. Germline CDR1 is SGDLS and CDR2 is YYNGEE. The ends lost 0 bases at V and 3 bases at J; junction bases unmatched: 5. The assay was immunoSEQ multiplex PCR, and TCRdb's table has in-frame clones only and misses some. The table has roughly 60,000 clones, 85% to 95% seen once. Sequencing input: PBMCs. This TCR was sampled from a human donor in good health. Some clones in this sample may be carry-over from other donors' samples. The chain uses TRBV9 and TRBJ2-5; TRBD2 matches at 7 bases. CDR3 sequence: CASSVASGTKETQYF. CDR3 nucleotide sequence: TGTGCCAGCAGCGTAGCGAGCGGGACTAAAGAGACCCAGTACTTC.